One and the same sample provided the 31 T cell receptor beta chains below, sequenced in a study of control samples from healthy donors and cancer patients. Profiled with immunoSEQ multiplex PCR; TCRdb holds only in-frame clones, not every one. The profile shows roughly 150,000 clones, about 91% of them singletons. Sequenced: blood. These receptor sequences come from a man in his late teens or twenties in good health.

V and J are TRBV2 and TRBJ1-5; the match to TRBD1 covers 8 bases. J lost 3 bases, V lost 7 bases, and 5 bases had no gene match. The CDR3 sequence is 14 residues long. Germline-derived CDR1 and CDR2 are SNHLY and FYNNEI. The CDR3 loop reads CASTRDRNNQPQHF. The CDR3 DNA is TGTGCCAGCACTCGGGACAGGAACAATCAGCCCCAGCATTTT.

The CDR3 DNA sequence: TGTGCCAGCTCACCCCTTCCCGGGACTAGACCGTACCAAGAGACCCAGTACTTC. Protein product: CASSPLPGTRPYQETQYF. The V and J genes are TRBV18 and TRBJ2-5; 8 bases map to TRBD2. Trimming cost V 3 bases and J 0 bases; bases outside gene matches: 12. The CDR3 consists of 18 residues. Germline CDR1 is KGHSH and CDR2 is LQKENI.

This clone appeared once. This rearrangement joins TRBV10-3 to TRBJ2-1; 11 bases are a match to TRBD1. This CDR3 is built from 15 residues. In germline, CDR1 is ENHRY, CDR2 SYGVKD. The V gene end was trimmed by 6 bases and the J gene end by 7 bases; junction bases not matched to a gene: 8. CDR3 DNA: TGTGCCATCAGCCCTGGACAGGGGGCGTCGAATGAGCAGTTCTTC. Amino acid sequence: CAISPGQGASNEQFF.

This rearrangement joins TRBV28 to TRBJ2-7, with TRBD1 matching over 8 bases. The germline CDR1 and CDR2 sequences are MDHEN and SYDVKM. The ends lost 4 bases at V and 3 bases at J; junction bases unmatched: 17. This CDR3 has 18 residues. The CDR3 spells CASSSPRGRQGPIYEQYF. The CDR3 bases are TGTGCCAGCAGTTCCCCCCGGGGCCGACAGGGGCCCATCTACGAGCAGTACTTC.

The chain joins TRBV7-2 to TRBJ2-5; D uncertain. Deletions cut 1 base from V and 1 base from J, with 7 bases between. CDR1 and CDR2 from the germline V gene are SGHTA and FQGNSA. The CDR3 covers 14 residues. CDR3 nucleotides: TGTGCCAGCAGCTTAGTAGGCCTCCAAGAGACCCAGTACTTC. Translated, it gives CASSLVGLQETQYF. The whole variable domain, filled in from reference TRBV7-2 and TRBJ2-5, reads GAGVSQSPSNKVTEKGKDVELRCDPISGHTALYWYRQSLGQGLEFLIYFQGNSAPDKSGLPSDRFSAERTGGSVSTLTIQRTQQEDSAVYLCASSLVGLQETQYFGPGTRLLVL.

The J gene is TRBJ1-4, the V gene TRBV7-8, with D perhaps matching TRBD1 (6 bases). With 5 bases removed from V and 7 bases from J, the gap between germline ends came to 26 bases. There are 18 residues in the CDR3. CDR1 is SGHVS, CDR2 FQNEAQ, per germline. For the CDR3, the DNA is TGTGCCAGCAGCGACTTAGGGGGGAGGTTTCAGGGAAGTGAAAAACTGTTTTTT. Translation: CASSDLGGRFQGSEKLFF.

This chain connects TRBV28 to TRBJ1-6; D possibly corresponds to TRBD1 (6 bases). V lost 3 bases, J lost 8 bases, and 14 bases lay in between. Germline CDR1 and CDR2: MDHEN and SYDVKM. This CDR3 has 15 amino acids. DNA of the CDR3: TGTGCCAGCAGTTTCGTTGAACAGGGCCATTCACCCCTCCACTTT. Amino acid sequence: CASSFVEQGHSPLHF.

The genes are TRBV21-1 and TRBJ1-1. TRBV21-1 is classified as a pseudogene. This CDR3 has 10 residues. CDR3 loop: CASGNTEAFF. The CDR3 nucleotides read TGTGCCAGCGGGAACACTGAAGCTTTCTTT.

This clone was detected only once. The genes are TRBV14 and TRBJ1-2, with D unclear. The CDR3 covers 16 residues. The germline V gene encodes CDR1 SGHDN and CDR2 FVKESK. The V and J ends lost 5 bases and 0 bases respectively, with 16 bases between them. The CDR3 sequence is CASSYPPGIANYGYTF. Here the CDR3 DNA reads TGTGCCAGCAGCTACCCCCCAGGAATAGCTAACTATGGCTACACCTTC.

The V and J genes are TRBV2 and TRBJ2-2; maybe TRBD1 (5 bases). The CDR3 runs 13 residues. Germline CDR1 is SNHLY and CDR2 is FYNNEI. V was trimmed by 9 bases and J by 8 bases, leaving 16 bases between them. CDR3 protein: CASGAGPNGELFF. The CDR3 nucleotides are TGTGCCAGTGGGGCAGGCCCTAATGGGGAGCTGTTTTTT.

V is TRBV27 and J is TRBJ2-7, with D unclear. Germline-derived CDR1 and CDR2 are MNHEY and SMNVEV (reference sequence). The CDR3 runs to 14 residues. The V end lost 6 bases, the J end lost 2 bases, and 14 bases lay between the germline ends. CDR3 bases: TGTGCCAGCAGGAACGCCGTTGGGCCCTACGAGCAGTACTTC. Amino acids: CASRNAVGPYEQYF.

CDR3 in amino acids: CASSGPRSGEAFF. As DNA, the CDR3 is TGTGCCAGCAGCGGTCCTAGGTCCGGTGAAGCTTTCTTT. V gene TRBV7-8 combines with J gene TRBJ1-1, with D hard to call. The germline V gene has CDR1 SGHVS and CDR2 FQNEAQ. The CDR3 loop spans 13 amino acids. The V end lost 5 bases, the J end lost 7 bases, and 14 bases lay between the germline ends.

The rearrangement links TRBV3-1 (or the pseudogene TRBV3-2) to TRBJ1-1, with no clear D. Germline V CDR1 and CDR2: LGHDT, YNNKEL (reference sequence). The V end was cut by 0 bases, the J end by 1 base, with 9 bases between. This CDR3 contains 15 residues. In nucleotides, the CDR3 is TGTGCCAGCAGCCAAGACTTGTTCCAGAACACTGAAGCTTTCTTT. This gives the protein CASSQDLFQNTEAFF.

The chain uses TRBV4-3 and TRBJ2-7; no firm D call. The V gene's germline CDR1 is LGHNA and CDR2 YSLEER. V shed 0 bases and J shed 1 base, with 7 bases lying between them. This CDR3 has 14 amino acids. The CDR3 is CASSQDLGSYEQYF. CDR3 coding DNA: TGCGCCAGCAGCCAAGATCTGGGTTCCTACGAGCAGTACTTC.

The chain recombines TRBV5-5 with TRBJ1-2, with D unclear. This CDR3 is built from 12 residues. Germline CDR1 reads SGHKS; CDR2 reads YYEKEE (reference sequence). V gave up 0 bases and J gave up 6 bases, with 6 bases separating them. CDR3 amino acids: CASSLAVNGYTF. CDR3 sequence (DNA): TGTGCCAGCAGCTTGGCGGTAAATGGCTACACCTTC.

The genes are TRBV6-2 or TRBV6-3 and TRBJ2-7; D is uncertain. Germline V gene sequence: CDR1 MNHEY, CDR2 SVGEGT. The V end lost 3 bases, the J end lost 2 bases, and 5 bases lay between the germline ends. CDR3 length equals 12 residues. The CDR3 reads CASSYRTYEQYF. In DNA, the CDR3 is TGTGCCAGCAGTTATAGAACCTACGAGCAGTACTTC.

The genes are TRBV6-5 and TRBJ1-4, with D possibly being TRBD1 (6 bases). The CDR3 runs 12 residues. Per the germline V gene, CDR1 is MNHEY and CDR2 is SVGAGI. V gave up 6 bases and J gave up 5 bases, with 7 bases separating them. CDR3 residues: CASRTGNEKLFF. The CDR3 DNA sequence: TGTGCCAGCAGGACAGGAAATGAAAAACTGTTTTTT.

Only a few counts were recorded for this clone. V is TRBV28 and J is TRBJ1-1; unclear D gene. This CDR3 has 14 residues. The germline V gene has CDR1 MDHEN and CDR2 SYDVKM. V was cut by 2 bases and J by 1 base, with 8 bases left in between. Written as DNA, the CDR3 is TGTGCCAGCAGTTTAGGGCCGGGGAACACTGAAGCTTTCTTT. This codes for CASSLGPGNTEAFF.

The chain couples TRBV5-5 to TRBJ1-3; D is uncertain. Trimming left V 4 bases short and J 0 bases short, with 14 bases between. This CDR3 has 16 amino acids. Germline CDR1 SGHKS, CDR2 YYEKEE (reference sequence). The chain's CDR3 is CASSPTHVISGNTIYF. The CDR3, as DNA: TGTGCCAGCAGCCCGACACATGTCATCTCTGGAAACACCATATATTTT. Drawing the rest from reference TRBV5-5 and TRBJ1-3, the complete variable domain is DAGVTQSPTHLIKTRGQQVTLRCSPISGHKSVSWYQQVLGQGPQFIFQYYEKEERGRGNFPDRFSARQFPNYSSELNVNALLLGDSALYLCASSPTHVISGNTIYFGEGSWLTVV.

The count of this clone is one. V gene TRBV9 combines with J gene TRBJ2-1; 9 bases align to TRBD1. With 0 bases clipped from V and 5 bases from J, the junction kept 9 bases outside the gene matches. From germline, CDR1 is SGDLS and CDR2 YYNGEE. The CDR3 length is 17 residues. CDR3 in amino acids: CASSVDPGQGWDNEQFF. DNA for the CDR3: TGTGCCAGCAGCGTAGACCCGGGACAGGGATGGGACAATGAGCAGTTCTTC.

The chain has TRBV6-1 and TRBJ1-1, with D perhaps matching TRBD1 (5 bases). The CDR3 consists of 15 residues. CDR1 MNHNS and CDR2 SASEGT come from the germline V gene. V lost 3 bases and J lost 0, with 11 bases in between. CDR3: CASSDLGRVNTEAFF. The CDR3 DNA is TGTGCCAGCAGTGATCTAGGCAGGGTGAACACTGAAGCTTTCTTT.

The gene calls are TRBV15 and TRBJ2-3; D uncertain. Germline values: CDR1 LNHNV, CDR2 YYDKDF (reference sequence). The germline V and J ends were trimmed by 1 base and 2 bases, with 4 bases remaining between them. CDR3 length equals 13 residues. The CDR3 spells CATSRGVTDTQYF. CDR3 sequence (DNA): TGTGCCACCAGCAGAGGTGTCACAGATACGCAGTATTTT.

This chain joins TRBV21-1 and TRBJ2-2; the table's D call, TRBD1, has no DNA check behind it. TRBV21-1 is deemed a pseudogene. This CDR3 is built from 16 residues. CDR3 loop: CASSNGRTANTGELFF. The CDR3 region has the DNA TGTGCCAGCAGCAATGGGCGGACAGCGAACACCGGGGAGCTGTTTTTT.

The rearrangement links TRBV28 to TRBJ1-4; possibly TRBD1 for D (6 bases). The CDR3 consists of 13 residues. V shed 3 bases and J shed 8 bases, with 10 bases lying between them. Germline CDR1 MDHEN, CDR2 SYDVKM. The CDR3 is CASSLGAREKLFF. The CDR3 bases are TGTGCCAGCAGTTTGGGGGCGCGGGAAAAACTGTTTTTT. Combining the CDR3 with reference TRBV28 and TRBJ1-4 gives the whole variable domain DVKVTQSSRYLVKRTGEKVFLECVQDMDHENMFWYRQDPGLGLRLIYFSYDVKMKEKGDIPEGYSVSREKKERFSLILESASTNQTSMYLCASSLGAREKLFFGSGTQLSVL.

The rearrangement uses TRBV7-9 and TRBJ2-7; no clear D. Per the germline V gene, CDR1 is SEHNR and CDR2 is FQNEAQ (reference sequence). There are 15 residues in the CDR3. V was trimmed by 0 bases and J by 0 bases, leaving 9 bases between them. CDR3: CASSLAGSPSYEQYF. The CDR3 region has the DNA TGTGCCAGCAGCTTAGCAGGAAGCCCCTCCTACGAGCAGTACTTC.

V and J are TRBV11-1 and TRBJ2-2; 7 bases fit TRBD1. Germline CDR1 is SGHAT and CDR2 is FQDESV (reference sequence). Trimming took 0 bases from V and 6 from J; bases not matched to a gene: 1. The CDR3 consists of 14 residues. CDR3 DNA: TGTGCCAGCAGCTTAGCCCAGGGGGCCGGGGAGCTGTTTTTT. It encodes CASSLAQGAGELFF.

Written as DNA, the CDR3 is TGTGCCAGCAGGGCGCCCGCGGACCACGAGCAGTACTTC. It codes for CASRAPADHEQYF. The rearrangement joins TRBV6-5 to TRBJ2-7, with D hard to call. Germline V lookup: CDR1 MNHEY, CDR2 SVGAGI. Trimming left V 6 bases short and J 5 bases short, with 14 bases between. The CDR3 totals 13 residues.

The chain carries TRBV7-3 and TRBJ2-3; D not certain. Germline CDR1 SGHTA, CDR2 FQGTGA. The CDR3 sequence is 12 residues long. The V gene lost 5 bases and the J gene lost 8 bases, with 11 bases spanning the gap. CDR3 sequence reads: CASSPGEGTQYF. The CDR3 DNA is TGTGCCAGCAGCCCTGGGGAAGGTACGCAGTATTTT.

As to this clone: Distinct nucleotide sequences in the sample also encode this CDR3. The chain couples TRBV27 to TRBJ1-2; D may be TRBD1 (6 bases). The CDR3 loop spans 13 amino acids. Germline loops: CDR1 MNHEY, CDR2 SMNVEV (reference sequence). With 5 bases removed from V and 5 bases from J, the gap between germline ends came to 12 bases. The CDR3 DNA reads TGTGCCAGCAGTCCCCTAGGGGGATATGGCTACACCTTC. It encodes CASSPLGGYGYTF.

V and J are TRBV4-2 and TRBJ2-6, with unresolved D. There are 19 residues in the CDR3. Germline V CDR1 and CDR2: LGHNA, YNFKEQ. V lost 1 base to trimming and J lost 0 bases, with 16 bases between them. The CDR3 sequence: CASSQGVQAISSGANVLTF. The CDR3, as DNA: TGTGCCAGCAGCCAAGGGGTTCAGGCCATCAGCTCTGGGGCCAACGTCCTGACTTTC.

The chain joins TRBV2 to TRBJ2-3; D is uncertain. The CDR3 is 12 amino acids. Trimming left V 7 bases short and J 2 bases short, with 7 bases between. The germline V gene encodes CDR1 SNHLY and CDR2 FYNNEI. CDR3 protein: CASKVITDTQYF. The CDR3 nucleotides are TGTGCCAGCAAAGTCATCACAGATACGCAGTATTTT.